Below, 21 T cell receptor beta chains from the same sample are listed, as sequenced in a study of shared clonotypes between healthy human individuals. Sequencing was performed with immunoSEQ multiplex PCR; in TCRdb, only in-frame clones are kept and a portion is missing. Among about 2.4 million clones listed, around nine tenths were seen once. Sequenced: naive CD4+ T cells sorted from blood. Subset denoted: CD45RA+ positively selected. These receptors were collected from a man aged 18 to 30 in good health.

The genes are TRBV30 and TRBJ2-4; 8 positions match TRBD2. CDR1 and CDR2 from the germline V gene are GTSNPN and SVGIG (reference sequence). V lost 2 bases and J lost 6; bases outside the gene matches: 9. The CDR3 runs to 15 residues. For the CDR3, the DNA is TGTGCCTGGAGTCGAGCGGGGGTGTTCTCAAACATTCAGTACTTC. Its protein product is CAWSRAGVFSNIQYF.

This sequence joins TRBV7-3 and TRBJ2-1; D gene unclear. The V gene's germline CDR1 is SGHTA and CDR2 FQGTGA. V gave up 6 bases and J gave up 2 bases, with 8 bases separating them. There are 13 residues in the CDR3. The DNA of the CDR3 is TGTGCCAGCAGTCCCTCACCCTACAATGAGCAGTTCTTC. The encoded protein is CASSPSPYNEQFF. Full variable domain (rest looked up from reference TRBV7-3 and TRBJ2-1): GAGVSQTPSNKVTEKGKYVELRCDPISGHTALYWYRQSLGQGPEFLIYFQGTGAADDSGLPNDRFFAVRPEGSVSTLKIQRTERGDSAVYLCASSPSPYNEQFFGPGTRLTVL.

The chain has TRBV7-9 and TRBJ1-1; D gene uncertain. Germline V gives CDR1 SEHNR, CDR2 FQNEAQ (reference sequence). The CDR3 runs to 15 residues. Trimming left V 3 bases short and J 4 bases short, with 15 bases between. The CDR3 DNA reads TGTGCCAGCAGCTTCGTTCCCAGCCCGTTCACTGAAGCTTTCTTT. Amino acids: CASSFVPSPFTEAFF. Variable domain in full (rest from reference TRBV7-9 and TRBJ1-1): DTGVSQNPRHKITKRGQNVTFRCDPISEHNRLYWYRQTLGQGPEFLTYFQNEAQLEKSRLLSDRFSAERPKGSFSTLEIQRTEQGDSAMYLCASSFVPSPFTEAFFGQGTRLTVV.

This chain joins TRBV5-1 and TRBJ2-2, with TRBD2 matching over 7 bases. Trimming at V came to 4 bases and at J to 0 bases, leaving 9 bases not matched to a gene. The germline V gene encodes CDR1 SGHRS and CDR2 YFSETQ. The CDR3 has 17 residues. The CDR3 reads CASSPPTSTPNTGELFF. The CDR3 nucleotides read TGCGCCAGCAGCCCCCCGACTAGCACGCCGAACACCGGGGAGCTGTTTTTT.

The chain combines TRBV10-1 with TRBJ2-3, with TRBD2 matching over 7 bases. Germline assignment: CDR1 WNHNN and CDR2 SYGVQD (reference sequence). There are 15 residues in the CDR3. Germline trimming cut 5 bases from V and 3 bases from J; bases unmatched to any gene: 8. The CDR3 region is CASSTGLVGTDTQYF. The CDR3 DNA reads TGCGCCAGCAGTACTGGACTAGTGGGGACAGATACGCAGTATTTT.

About this clone itself: The identical CDR3 is also encoded by other nucleotide sequences in the sample. The CDR3 nucleotides are TGCGCCAGCAGCCAAGGGCTCGGTTCGAACACCGGGGAGCTGTTTTTT. It specifies CASSQGLGSNTGELFF. The genes are TRBV4-3 and TRBJ2-2; D unclear. V was pared by 1 base and J by 0 bases, with 9 bases between. CDR3 length equals 16 residues. Germline-derived CDR1 and CDR2 are LGHNA and YSLEER.

This chain uses TRBV7-2 with TRBJ2-2; 10 bases are shared with TRBD1. V dropped 5 bases and J dropped 3; count of bases not matched to a gene: 3. The germline CDR1 and CDR2 sequences are SGHTA and FQGNSA. The CDR3 contains 15 residues. CDR3 residues: CASSAGTGDTGELFF. The CDR3 coding sequence is TGTGCCAGCAGCGCCGGGACAGGGGACACCGGGGAGCTGTTTTTT.

The J gene is TRBJ1-5, the V gene TRBV2; possible D gene TRBD1, 5 bases. This CDR3 is 15 amino acids long. The germline gives CDR1 SNHLY, CDR2 FYNNEI. Trimming shortened V by 8 bases and J by 2 bases, and 16 bases separated the two germline ends. The CDR3 DNA follows: TGTGCCAGCGGGATCGCCCCGGGGGGCAATCAGCCCCAGCATTTT. This gives the protein CASGIAPGGNQPQHF. The variable domain in full, with the rest retrieved from reference TRBV2 and TRBJ1-5, is EPEVTQTPSHQVTQMGQEVILRCVPISNHLYFYWYRQILGQKVEFLVSFYNNEISEKSEIFDDQFSVERPDGSNFTLKIRSTKLEDSAMYFCASGIAPGGNQPQHFGDGTRLSIL.

This chain uses TRBV5-4 with TRBJ1-1; 9 nucleotides line up with TRBD1. The germline gives CDR1 SGHNT, CDR2 YYREEE (reference sequence). The CDR3 loop spans 14 amino acids. The trim removed 5 bases at V and 0 bases at J, leaving 2 bases unmatched. CDR3 in DNA: TGTGCCAGCAGGGGGACAGGGCTGAACACTGAAGCTTTCTTT. Amino acids: CASRGTGLNTEAFF.

In the case of this clone: The sample carries other DNA sequences with the same CDR3. This rearrangement joins TRBV7-2 to TRBJ2-7; 14 nucleotides agree with TRBD2. J was trimmed by 0 bases and V by 2 bases; bases with no gene match: 3. The CDR3 has 17 amino acids. Germline CDR1 and CDR2: SGHTA and FQGNSA. The CDR3 spells CASSLRLAGGSSYEQYF. In DNA form, the CDR3 reads TGTGCCAGCAGCTTAAGACTAGCGGGGGGGAGCTCCTACGAGCAGTACTTC.

V and J are TRBV6-6 and TRBJ2-5, with 8 bases matching TRBD1. Germline CDR1 is MNHNY and CDR2 is SVGAGI (reference sequence). This CDR3 comprises 16 residues. V shed 3 bases and J 2 bases; nucleotides not matched to a gene: 8. CDR3 in DNA: TGTGCCAGCAGTTATCCGGGACAGGCACCTCAAGAGACCCAGTACTTC. This sequence encodes CASSYPGQAPQETQYF.

This clone was picked up one time. The chain employs TRBV6-5 and TRBJ1-1; weak D call: TRBD1 (5 bases). Trimming took 7 bases from V and 7 from J, leaving 16 bases between them. Germline values: CDR1 MNHEY, CDR2 SVGAGI. The CDR3 is 13 residues long. This chain's CDR3 is CASTSRGESEAFF. CDR3 bases: TGTGCCAGCACGTCGAGGGGCGAGAGTGAAGCTTTCTTT.

The chain couples TRBV6-6 to TRBJ1-2; D unresolved. The CDR3 extends over 14 amino acids. Germline CDR1 and CDR2: MNHNY and SVGAGI (reference sequence). V was shortened by 10 bases and J by 1 base, with 16 bases between the two germline ends. CDR3 nucleotides: TGTGCCACCGCCGCGCCGGGCGGTAACTATGGCTACACCTTC. This translates into CATAAPGGNYGYTF.

The chain carries TRBV23-1 and TRBJ1-5, with 7 bases aligning to TRBD1. TRBV23-1 is recorded as an ORF, its role being uncertain. The CDR3 contains 14 residues. Trimming cost V 1 base and J 5 bases; bases outside gene matches: 2. CDR3 DNA sequence: TGCGCCAGCAGTCAATACGACAGGGATCAGCCCCAGCATTTT. It translates to CASSQYDRDQPQHF.

The chain combines TRBV7-9 with TRBJ1-2; D call uncertain. V lost 2 bases and J 2 bases, leaving 9 bases between the germline ends. CDR1 SEHNR and CDR2 FQNEAQ come from the germline V gene (reference sequence). There are 14 residues in the CDR3. This CDR3 is CASSLSQENYGYTF. The CDR3, as DNA: TGTGCCAGCAGCTTATCTCAGGAAAACTATGGCTACACCTTC.

The chain couples TRBV6-4 to TRBJ1-2; 8 nucleotides match TRBD1. The V and J ends lost 3 bases and 5 bases, in that order; junction bases with no gene match: 5. There are 14 residues in the CDR3. Germline V gene lookup returns CDR1 MRHNA and CDR2 SNTAGT. CDR3 sequence (DNA): TGTGCCAGCAGTGAGGGACAGGCCGTATATGGCTACACCTTC. This encodes CASSEGQAVYGYTF.

This clone was picked up one time. This chain joins TRBV5-6 and TRBJ1-2; D gene unclear. Between the trimmed V and J ends, which lost 1 base and 2 bases, there was a span of 6 bases. CDR1 and CDR2 (germline): SGHDT, YYEEEE. The CDR3 spans 13 residues. This CDR3 is CASSLWKNYGYTF. The CDR3 DNA sequence: TGTGCCAGCAGCTTGTGGAAGAACTATGGCTACACCTTC.

This rearrangement joins TRBV4-3 to TRBJ2-5; possible D gene TRBD2, 6 bases. The V end lost 4 bases, the J end lost 5 bases, and 17 bases lay between the germline ends. The CDR3 covers 15 residues. CDR1 is LGHNA and CDR2 is YSLEER in the germline V gene. CDR3 loop: CASSRGGGVGETQYF. The DNA of the CDR3 is TGCGCCAGCAGCCGAGGTGGAGGGGTTGGGGAGACCCAGTACTTC.

V and J are TRBV27 and TRBJ2-7, with a weak D call TRBD1 (5 bases). The V end lost 6 bases, the J end lost 12 bases, and 24 bases lay between the germline ends. CDR3 length: 14 residues. The germline V gene encodes CDR1 MNHEY and CDR2 SMNVEV (reference sequence). This chain's CDR3 is CASSQFPTGQRGYF. DNA of the CDR3: TGTGCCAGCAGCCAATTCCCCACCGGTCAAAGGGGGTACTTC.

This rearrangement joins TRBV5-4 to TRBJ1-2; perhaps TRBD1 as D (6 bases). The CDR3 spans 12 residues. The germline CDR1 and CDR2 sequences are SGHNT and YYREEE (reference sequence). The V end lost 0 bases, the J end lost 6 bases, and 6 bases lay between the germline ends. CDR3 nucleotides: TGTGCCAGCAGCTTGGCAGGGGATGGCTACACCTTC. It encodes CASSLAGDGYTF. Full variable domain (remainder filled in from reference TRBV5-4 and TRBJ1-2): ETGVTQSPTHLIKTRGQQVTLRCSSQSGHNTVSWYQQALGQGPQFIFQYYREEENGRGNFPPRFSGLQFPNYSSELNVNALELDDSALYLCASSLAGDGYTFGSGTRLTVV.

The chain recombines TRBV29-1 with TRBJ2-7; D is ambiguous. Trimming cost V 2 bases and J 6 bases, with 11 bases left between them. The CDR3 extends over 12 amino acids. Germline V gene data show CDR1 as SQVTM and CDR2 as ANQGSEA. The CDR3 DNA is TGCAGCGTTGAATACGGCAGCCCCGAGCAGTACTTC. Translation: CSVEYGSPEQYF.